This TCR beta chain is from a study of blood T cell repertoires in COVID-19. Overall study: The cDNA or gDNA used as material had been derived from T cells, B-cell-depleted T cells, or PBMCs.

Cohort assignment relied on participant-reported clinical history. Under the authors' procedure: Reference gene primer amplification gave estimated nucleated cell counts. Sequencing was performed with immunoSEQ multiplex PCR; in TCRdb, only in-frame clones are kept and a portion is missing. V, J and clone size derive from that table, while D and trimming were established from the DNA sequence. This table holds some 150,000 clones, around 81% found once. Germline CDR1 SNHLY, CDR2 FYNNEI. V gave up 7 bases and J gave up 1 base; unmatched junction bases: 9. This CDR3 region has 15 residues. The chain uses TRBV2 and TRBJ1-1; 7 nucleotides line up with TRBD1. The sequence was collected from a woman aged 40 to 50 who had recovered from COVID-19. Material for sequencing was PBMCs or T cells enriched from blood (not recorded which). CDR3 DNA: TGTGCCAGCATGAGGCCGGGACAGTCGAACACTGAAGCTTTCTTT. Translation: CASMRPGQSNTEAFF. Filled out from reference TRBV2 and TRBJ1-1, the complete variable domain reads EPEVTQTPSHQVTQMGQEVILRCVPISNHLYFYWYRQILGQKVEFLVSFYNNEISEKSEIFDDQFSVERPDGSNFTLKIRSTKLEDSAMYFCASMRPGQSNTEAFFGQGTRLTVV.